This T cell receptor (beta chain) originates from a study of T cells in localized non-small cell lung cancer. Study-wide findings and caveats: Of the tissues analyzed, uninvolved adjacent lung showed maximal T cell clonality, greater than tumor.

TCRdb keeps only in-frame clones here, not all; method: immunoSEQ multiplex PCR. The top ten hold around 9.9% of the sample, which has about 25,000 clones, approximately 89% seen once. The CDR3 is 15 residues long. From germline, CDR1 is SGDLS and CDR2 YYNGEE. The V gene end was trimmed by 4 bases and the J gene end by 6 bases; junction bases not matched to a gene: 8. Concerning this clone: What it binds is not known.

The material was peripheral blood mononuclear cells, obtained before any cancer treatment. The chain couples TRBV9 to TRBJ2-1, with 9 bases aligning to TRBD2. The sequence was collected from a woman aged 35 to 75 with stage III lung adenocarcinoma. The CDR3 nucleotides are TGTGCCAGCAGCTCGGGACTAGCCAACTCCAATGAGCAGTTCTTC. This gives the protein CASSSGLANSNEQFF.